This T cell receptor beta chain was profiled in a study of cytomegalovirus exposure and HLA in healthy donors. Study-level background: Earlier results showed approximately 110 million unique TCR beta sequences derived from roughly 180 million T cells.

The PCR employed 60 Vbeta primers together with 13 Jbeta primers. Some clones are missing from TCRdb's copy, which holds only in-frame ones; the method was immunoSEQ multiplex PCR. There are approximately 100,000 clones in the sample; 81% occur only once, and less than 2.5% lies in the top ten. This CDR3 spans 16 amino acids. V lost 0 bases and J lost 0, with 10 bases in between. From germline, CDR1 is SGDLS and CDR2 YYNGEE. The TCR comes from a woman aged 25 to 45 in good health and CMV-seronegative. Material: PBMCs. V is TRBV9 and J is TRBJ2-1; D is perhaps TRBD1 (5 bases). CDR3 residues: CASSVGTPSSYNEQFF. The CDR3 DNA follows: TGTGCCAGCAGCGTAGGGACACCCAGCTCCTACAATGAGCAGTTCTTC.